This T cell receptor (beta chain) was retrieved from a study of Tregs in tolerant kidney transplant recipients. Thawed PBMCs were rested overnight at 37°C with 200 to 250 IU/ml IL-2 before regulatory T cell sorting. V shed 3 bases and J 7 bases; nucleotides not matched to a gene: 5. Germline CDR1 is SGHNT and CDR2 is YYREEE (reference sequence). The CDR3 sequence is 13 residues long. The table came from immunoSEQ multiplex PCR; TCRdb's copy has only in-frame clones and leaves some out. The sample lists fewer than 80,000 clones; more than 95% were seen once. The receptor was derived from a human donor who received a combined kidney and bone marrow transplant. The V and J genes are TRBV5-4 and TRBJ1-2; 8 bases align to TRBD1. The specimen was Tregs from blood, collected before the transplant. CDR3 in amino acids: CASSSTGEGGYTF. CDR3 bases: TGTGCCAGCAGCTCGACAGGGGAGGGTGGCTACACCTTC.